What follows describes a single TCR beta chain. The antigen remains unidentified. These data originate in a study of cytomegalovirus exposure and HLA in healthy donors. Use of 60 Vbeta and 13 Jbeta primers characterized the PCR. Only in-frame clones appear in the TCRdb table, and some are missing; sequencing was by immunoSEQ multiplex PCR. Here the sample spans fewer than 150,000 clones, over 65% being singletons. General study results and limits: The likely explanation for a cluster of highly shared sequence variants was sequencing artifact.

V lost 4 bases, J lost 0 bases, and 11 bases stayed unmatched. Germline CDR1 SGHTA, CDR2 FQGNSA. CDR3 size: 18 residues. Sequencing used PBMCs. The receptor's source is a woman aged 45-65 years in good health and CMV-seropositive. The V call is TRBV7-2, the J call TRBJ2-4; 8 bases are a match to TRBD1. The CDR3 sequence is CASSWGQEIDIAKNIQYF. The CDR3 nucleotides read TGTGCCAGCAGCTGGGGACAGGAGATCGACATAGCCAAAAACATTCAGTACTTC.